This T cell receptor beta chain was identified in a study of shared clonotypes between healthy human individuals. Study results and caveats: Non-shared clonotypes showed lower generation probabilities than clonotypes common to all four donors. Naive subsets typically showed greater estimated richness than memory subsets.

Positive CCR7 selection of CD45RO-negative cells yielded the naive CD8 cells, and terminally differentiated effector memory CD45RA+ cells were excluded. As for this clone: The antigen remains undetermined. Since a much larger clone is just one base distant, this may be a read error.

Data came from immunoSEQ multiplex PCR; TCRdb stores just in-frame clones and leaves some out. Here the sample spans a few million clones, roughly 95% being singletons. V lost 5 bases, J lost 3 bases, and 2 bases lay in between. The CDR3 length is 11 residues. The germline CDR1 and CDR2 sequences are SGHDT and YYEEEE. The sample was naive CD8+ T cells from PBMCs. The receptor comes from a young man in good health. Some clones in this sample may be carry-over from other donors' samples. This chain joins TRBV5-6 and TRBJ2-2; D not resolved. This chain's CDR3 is CASSDTGELFF. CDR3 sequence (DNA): TGTGCCAGCAGTGACACCGGGGAGCTGTTTTTT.